A selection of T cell receptor beta chains follows, all from one sample in a study of shared clonotypes between healthy human individuals. Measured with immunoSEQ multiplex PCR; TCRdb has only the in-frame clones, and not every one. The table includes about 700,000 clones, under 95% detected once. The sequencing sample was made of naive CD8+ T cells sorted from blood. These receptors were taken from a man aged 30-40 years in good health. Each CDR3 is given with its conserved first and last residue. A D gene is named only where the DNA matches it firmly. The size field is filled for only some rows; it gives once, few, many or a size class.

v_call: TRBV27; d_call: TRBD2; j_call: TRBJ2-3; clone_size: once; cdr3_aa: CASSLSGGRYTDTQYF; cdr3_nt: TGTGCCAGCAGTTTGAGTGGCGGGAGGTACACAGATACGCAGTATTTT
v_call: TRBV4-1; d_call: -; j_call: TRBJ2-3; clone_size: -; cdr3_aa: CASSLRHATRDTQYF; cdr3_nt: TGCGCCAGCAGCCTACGGCACGCCACGCGAGATACGCAGTATTTT
v_call: TRBV27; d_call: -; j_call: TRBJ2-4; clone_size: -; cdr3_aa: CASSLKPVGIQYF; cdr3_nt: TGTGCCAGCAGTTTAAAGCCCGTGGGCATTCAGTACTTC
v_call: TRBV4-1; d_call: TRBD2; j_call: TRBJ2-1; clone_size: once; cdr3_aa: CASSQDSREAYNEQFF; cdr3_nt: TGCGCCAGCAGCCAAGATTCCCGGGAGGCTTACAATGAGCAGTTCTTC
v_call: TRBV4-1; d_call: -; j_call: TRBJ2-7; clone_size: once; cdr3_aa: CASSHRDGDYEQYF; cdr3_nt: TGCGCCAGCAGCCACCGGGACGGAGACTACGAGCAGTACTTC
v_call: TRBV28; d_call: TRBD1; j_call: TRBJ2-7; clone_size: -; cdr3_aa: CASRVGQGAYEQYF; cdr3_nt: TGTGCCAGCAGGGTGGGACAGGGGGCCTACGAGCAGTACTTC
v_call: TRBV5-4; d_call: -; j_call: TRBJ2-2; clone_size: -; cdr3_aa: CASSSGPEELFF; cdr3_nt: TGTGCCAGCAGCTCGGGCCCTGAGGAGCTGTTTTTT
v_call: TRBV28; d_call: -; j_call: TRBJ2-7; clone_size: -; cdr3_aa: CASSFTWGHIYEQYF; cdr3_nt: TGTGCCAGCAGTTTTACGTGGGGACACATCTACGAGCAGTACTTC
v_call: TRBV29-1; d_call: -; j_call: TRBJ1-4; clone_size: -; cdr3_aa: CSVVGQESNEKLFF; cdr3_nt: TGCAGCGTTGTAGGGCAGGAAAGTAATGAAAAACTGTTTTTT
v_call: TRBV18; d_call: TRBD1; j_call: TRBJ2-7; clone_size: -; cdr3_aa: CASSPQERQGTYEQYF; cdr3_nt: TGTGCCAGCTCACCACAGGAACGACAGGGGACATACGAGCAGTACTTC
v_call: TRBV6-7; d_call: TRBD2; j_call: TRBJ2-7; clone_size: -; cdr3_aa: CASIRDSGGTYEQYF; cdr3_nt: TGTGCCAGCATCCGTGATAGCGGGGGTACCTACGAGCAGTACTTC
v_call: TRBV5-1; d_call: -; j_call: TRBJ2-7; clone_size: -; cdr3_aa: CASSFPGDYEQYF; cdr3_nt: TGCGCCAGCAGCTTCCCGGGGGACTACGAGCAGTACTTC
v_call: TRBV5-6; d_call: -; j_call: TRBJ2-2; clone_size: once; cdr3_aa: CASSLFTAKNTGELFF; cdr3_nt: TGTGCCAGCAGCTTATTTACGGCAAAGAACACCGGGGAGCTGTTTTTT
v_call: TRBV9; d_call: -; j_call: TRBJ2-3; clone_size: -; cdr3_aa: CASSSQREGRSTDTQYF; cdr3_nt: TGTGCCAGCAGCTCTCAACGAGAGGGAAGGAGCACAGATACGCAGTATTTT
v_call: TRBV4-1; d_call: -; j_call: TRBJ1-2; clone_size: -; cdr3_aa: CASSQPGTSLYGYTF; cdr3_nt: TGCGCCAGCAGCCAACCCGGGACAAGTCTCTATGGCTACACCTTC
v_call: TRBV27; d_call: -; j_call: TRBJ1-1; clone_size: -; cdr3_aa: CASSLQGYTEAFF; cdr3_nt: TGTGCCAGCAGCCTACAGGGTTACACTGAAGCTTTCTTT
v_call: TRBV19; d_call: TRBD1; j_call: TRBJ1-1; clone_size: -; cdr3_aa: CASNPASGGRTEAFF; cdr3_nt: TGTGCCAGTAATCCCGCCTCAGGGGGGCGGACTGAAGCTTTCTTT
v_call: TRBV7-9; d_call: -; j_call: TRBJ1-1; clone_size: -; cdr3_aa: CASSLGSAMNTEAFF; cdr3_nt: TGTGCCAGCAGCTTAGGTTCAGCCATGAACACTGAAGCTTTCTTT
v_call: TRBV13; d_call: TRBD2; j_call: TRBJ2-7; clone_size: -; cdr3_aa: CASSLDEREGREQYF; cdr3_nt: TGTGCCAGCAGCTTAGACGAGCGGGAGGGCCGGGAGCAGTACTTC
v_call: TRBV29-1; d_call: TRBD2; j_call: TRBJ2-7; clone_size: -; cdr3_aa: CSGTTSGSYEQYF; cdr3_nt: TGCAGCGGTACGACTAGCGGGAGCTACGAGCAGTACTTC
v_call: TRBV7-2; d_call: -; j_call: TRBJ1-2; clone_size: -; cdr3_aa: CASSLVGANYGYTF; cdr3_nt: TGTGCCAGCAGCTTAGTTGGGGCTAACTATGGCTACACCTTC
v_call: TRBV27; d_call: -; j_call: TRBJ2-3; clone_size: -; cdr3_aa: CASRRSSTDTQYF; cdr3_nt: TGTGCCAGCAGACGCTCTAGCACAGATACGCAGTATTTT
v_call: TRBV19; d_call: -; j_call: TRBJ1-2; clone_size: once; cdr3_aa: CASSSTPAGPSLIYGYTF; cdr3_nt: TGTGCCAGTAGTTCCACCCCCGCAGGGCCGTCGCTGATCTATGGCTACACCTTC
v_call: TRBV27; d_call: TRBD1; j_call: TRBJ1-4; clone_size: -; cdr3_aa: CASSTWKTGGVEKLFF; cdr3_nt: TGTGCCAGCAGCACCTGGAAGACAGGGGGTGTTGAAAAACTGTTTTTT